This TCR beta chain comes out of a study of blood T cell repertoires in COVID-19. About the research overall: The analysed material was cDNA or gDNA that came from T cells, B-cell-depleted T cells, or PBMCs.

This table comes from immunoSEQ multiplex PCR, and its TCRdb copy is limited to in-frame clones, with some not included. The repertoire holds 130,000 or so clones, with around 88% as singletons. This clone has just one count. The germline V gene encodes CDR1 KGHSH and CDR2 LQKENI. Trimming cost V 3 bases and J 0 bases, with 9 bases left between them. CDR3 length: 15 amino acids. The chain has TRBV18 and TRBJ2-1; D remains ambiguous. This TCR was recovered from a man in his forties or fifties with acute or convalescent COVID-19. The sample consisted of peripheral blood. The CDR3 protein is CASSPWASSYNEQFF. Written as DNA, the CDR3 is TGTGCCAGCTCACCCTGGGCGAGCTCCTACAATGAGCAGTTCTTC.